This T cell receptor (beta chain) was sequenced for a study of spatial heterogeneity in lung cancer. The overall study: Sequencing covered available follow-up PBMC samples collected a median of approximately two years after resection. Beta-chain sequences consistently outnumbered alpha-chain sequences in detection.

Single TCR cDNA molecules each had their own unique molecular identifier. Using its own MiXCR run on the 5' RACE reads, TCRdb lists one record per CDR3 protein. The sample lists 15,000 to 20,000 distinct CDR3 sequences, 9.2% occurring once. CDR1 and CDR2 from the germline V gene are MNHEY and SVGEGT. With 1 base removed from V and 5 bases from J, the gap between germline ends came to 11 bases. The CDR3 loop spans 14 amino acids. The sample holds many counts of this clonotype. Time point described: blood at routine non-recurrence follow-up after resection. Unsorted tumor, nontumor lung tissue or cryopreserved PBMC supplied the whole RNA.

The sequencing here drew on PBMCs, taken at follow-up. The chain is built from TRBV6-2 or TRBV6-3 and TRBJ2-5; D is undetermined. The source is a male donor with early-stage non-small cell lung cancer. The CDR3 loop reads CASSYWTRVETQYF. In DNA, the CDR3 is TGTGCCAGCAGTTACTGGACCCGGGTGGAGACCCAGTACTTC.